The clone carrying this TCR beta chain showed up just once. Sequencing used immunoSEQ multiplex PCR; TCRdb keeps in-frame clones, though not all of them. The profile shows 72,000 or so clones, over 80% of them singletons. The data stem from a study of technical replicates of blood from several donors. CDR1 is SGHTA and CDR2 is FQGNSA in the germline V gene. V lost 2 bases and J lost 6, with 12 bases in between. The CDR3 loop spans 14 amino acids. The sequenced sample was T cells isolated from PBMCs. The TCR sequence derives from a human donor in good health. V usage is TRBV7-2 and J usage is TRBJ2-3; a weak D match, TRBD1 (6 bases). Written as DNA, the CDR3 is TGTGCCAGCAGCTTATGGGACAACCCCGATACGCAGTATTTT. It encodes CASSLWDNPDTQYF. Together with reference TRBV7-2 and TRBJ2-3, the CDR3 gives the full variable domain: GAGVSQSPSNKVTEKGKDVELRCDPISGHTALYWYRQSLGQGLEFLIYFQGNSAPDKSGLPSDRFSAERTGGSVSTLTIQRTQQEDSAVYLCASSLWDNPDTQYFGPGTRLTVL.